The 10 T cell receptor beta chains reported below all come from one sample, sequenced in a study of control samples from healthy donors and cancer patients. The data were produced by immunoSEQ multiplex PCR, yet TCRdb's version contains in-frame clones alone and is incomplete. The sample shows about 70,000 clones, more than 75% of them seen only once. Source material: PBMCs. These receptors all come from a woman between 45 and 60 years old with lung cancer.

This clone occurred a few times. The chain combines TRBV5-4 with TRBJ2-7; D is perhaps TRBD1 or TRBD2 (5 bases each). Germline V gene data show CDR1 as SGHNT and CDR2 as YYREEE (reference sequence). The ends were cut back, 3 bases at V and 2 bases at J, with 15 bases in the middle. The CDR3 runs 15 residues. For the CDR3, the DNA is TGTGCCAGCAGCTCCGGGACCGGGTCAACCTACGAGCAGTACTTC. Translation gives CASSSGTGSTYEQYF.

This clone was seen more than once but under ten times. The chain joins TRBV5-4 to TRBJ1-1, with unresolved D. The CDR3 spans 13 residues. Trimming pared 1 base from V and 6 bases from J, leaving 10 bases between. Per the germline V gene, CDR1 is SGHNT and CDR2 is YYREEE (reference sequence). In DNA form, the CDR3 reads TGTGCCAGCAGCTTGTTAGATAAACCTGAAGCTTTCTTT. It translates to CASSLLDKPEAFF.

The chain carries TRBV7-3 and TRBJ2-1; 9 bases match TRBD2. V shed 5 bases and J 7 bases; nucleotides not matched to a gene: 12. Germline CDR1 and CDR2: SGHTA and FQGTGA. The CDR3 loop spans 16 amino acids. The CDR3: CASSPFSGGGGNEQFF. DNA for the CDR3: TGTGCCAGCAGCCCCTTTAGCGGGGGCGGGGGGAATGAGCAGTTCTTC.

V gene TRBV6-1 combines with J gene TRBJ1-5; D is unresolved. The CDR3 covers 15 residues. Deletions cut 1 base from V and 4 bases from J, with 11 bases between. Germline loops: CDR1 MNHNS, CDR2 SASEGT. CDR3 in amino acids: CASSEGGKRNQPQHF. Written as DNA, the CDR3 is TGTGCCAGCAGTGAAGGGGGAAAAAGGAATCAGCCCCAGCATTTT.

The V and J genes are TRBV5-8 and TRBJ2-1, with TRBD1 matching over 8 bases. Germline V lookup: CDR1 SGHTS, CDR2 YDEGEE. The J segment lost 2 bases and the V segment lost 5 bases, leaving 6 bases of the junction unmatched. The CDR3 runs to 15 residues. Written as DNA, the CDR3 is TGTGCCAGCAGGGTGGGACAGGCCCCCTACAATGAGCAGTTCTTC. Its protein is CASRVGQAPYNEQFF.

The chain combines TRBV3-1 (or the pseudogene TRBV3-2) with TRBJ1-1; no firm D call. Trimming took off 3 bases at V and 3 bases at J, with 8 bases between the two ends. The CDR3 contains 13 residues. Germline CDR1 reads LGHDT; CDR2 reads YNNKEL (reference sequence). The chain's CDR3 is CASSHLDDTEAFF. In DNA form, the CDR3 reads TGTGCCAGCAGCCACCTTGACGACACTGAAGCTTTCTTT.

This clone has just a few counts. The chain recombines TRBV2 with TRBJ2-3; D is ambiguous. CDR1 and CDR2 from the germline V gene are SNHLY and FYNNEI. V was pared by 2 bases and J by 0 bases, with 0 bases between. CDR3 length: 12 residues. The CDR3 DNA sequence: TGTGCCAGCAGTGAAAGCACAGATACGCAGTATTTT. The encoded protein is CASSESTDTQYF.

V is TRBV19 and J is TRBJ2-7; 7 bases are a match to TRBD1. CDR1 and CDR2 from the germline V gene are LNHDA and SQIVND (reference sequence). Losses at the gene ends were 6 bases for V and 1 base for J; bases not matched to a gene: 9. This CDR3 is 15 amino acids long. The CDR3 spells CASSSAWGQSYEQYF. The CDR3 DNA sequence: TGTGCCAGTAGCTCTGCGTGGGGACAGTCCTACGAGCAGTACTTC.

This CDR3 is CASSQDGGGADTQYF. CDR3 DNA: TGTGCCAGCAGCCAAGATGGGGGGGGTGCAGATACGCAGTATTTT. The chain combines TRBV4-2 with TRBJ2-3; TRBD2 aligns across 7 bases. CDR1 is LGHNA, CDR2 YNFKEQ, per germline. This CDR3 has 15 amino acids. Losses at the gene ends were 0 bases for V and 4 bases for J; bases not matched to a gene: 4.

A single count supports this clone. This chain connects TRBV5-8 to TRBJ1-2, with D possibly matching TRBD1 (5 bases). The ends were cut back, 3 bases at V and 4 bases at J, with 13 bases in the middle. The germline V gene has CDR1 SGHTS and CDR2 YDEGEE. CDR3 size: 14 residues. The CDR3 sequence: CASSSGTWLYGYTF. CDR3 bases: TGTGCCAGCAGCTCCGGGACTTGGCTCTATGGCTACACCTTC.